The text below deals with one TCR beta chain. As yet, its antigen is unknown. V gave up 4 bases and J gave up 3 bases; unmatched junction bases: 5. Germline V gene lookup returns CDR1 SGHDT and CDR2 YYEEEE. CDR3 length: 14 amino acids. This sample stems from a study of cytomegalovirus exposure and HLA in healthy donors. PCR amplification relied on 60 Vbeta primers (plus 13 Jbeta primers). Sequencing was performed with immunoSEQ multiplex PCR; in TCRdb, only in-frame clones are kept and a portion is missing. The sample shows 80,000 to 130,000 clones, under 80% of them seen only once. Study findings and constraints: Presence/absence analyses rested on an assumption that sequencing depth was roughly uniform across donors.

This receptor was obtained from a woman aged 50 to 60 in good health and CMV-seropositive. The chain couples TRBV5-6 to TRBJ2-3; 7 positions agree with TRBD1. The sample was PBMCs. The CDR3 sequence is CASSVLQGTDTQYF. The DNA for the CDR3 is TGTGCCAGCAGCGTTCTACAGGGGACAGATACGCAGTATTTT.